This TCR beta chain came from a study of cytomegalovirus exposure and HLA in healthy donors. General study results and limits: Among TCR beta chains of equal frequency, HLA-associated ones were more clonally expanded in a later analysis. Most TCR sequences were seen very rarely across donors, but some public TCRs occurred in many. In a later analysis, the majority of CMV-associated beta chains seemingly showed HLA restriction.

The CDR3 runs 16 residues. The trim removed 3 bases at V and 5 bases at J, leaving 10 bases unmatched. CDR1 and CDR2 from the germline V gene are SEHNR and FQNEAQ (reference sequence). As regards this clone: Its matching antigen is unknown.

Use of 60 Vbeta and 13 Jbeta primers characterized the PCR. Sequenced by immunoSEQ multiplex PCR; TCRdb stores in-frame clones only, minus some. Counted here are around 100,000 clones, 50% to 65% occurring once; the ten biggest clones make up about 3.8%. The V and J genes are TRBV7-9 and TRBJ2-7; 10 bases line up with TRBD1. Sequenced sample: PBMCs. The receptor's source is a man aged 25-40 years in good health and CMV-seropositive. DNA of the CDR3: TGTGCCAGCAGCTTGCTGACAGGGGGCGTTTTGGACGAGCAGTACTTC. Translating gives CASSLLTGGVLDEQYF.